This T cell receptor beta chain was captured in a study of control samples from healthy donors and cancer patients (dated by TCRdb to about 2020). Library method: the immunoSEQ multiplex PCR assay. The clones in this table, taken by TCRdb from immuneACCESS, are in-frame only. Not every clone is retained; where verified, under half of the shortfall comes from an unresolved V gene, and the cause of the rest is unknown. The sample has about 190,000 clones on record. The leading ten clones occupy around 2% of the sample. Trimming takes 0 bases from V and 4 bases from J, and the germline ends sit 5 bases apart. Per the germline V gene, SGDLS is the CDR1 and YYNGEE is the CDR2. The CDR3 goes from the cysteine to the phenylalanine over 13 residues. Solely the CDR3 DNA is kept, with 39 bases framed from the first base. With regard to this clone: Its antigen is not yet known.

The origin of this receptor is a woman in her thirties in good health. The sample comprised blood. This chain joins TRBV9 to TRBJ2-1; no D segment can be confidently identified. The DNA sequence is TGTGCCAGCAGCGTAGACCGTTACAATGAGCAGTTCTTC. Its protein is CASSVDRYNEQFF. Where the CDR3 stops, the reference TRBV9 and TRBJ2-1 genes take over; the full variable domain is DSGVTQTPKHLITATGQRVTLRCSPRSGDLSVYWYQQSLDQGLQFLIQYYNGEERAKGNILERFSAQQFPDLHSELNLSSLELGDSALYFCASSVDRYNEQFFGPGTRLTVL.